This is a list of T cell receptor beta chains from one sample in a study of cytomegalovirus exposure and HLA in healthy donors. TCRdb's copy holds only in-frame clones and misses some; the assay was immunoSEQ multiplex PCR. Of 140,000 or so clones in the sample, more than 85% were seen once. The sequencing sample was made of PBMCs. The receptors come from a man younger than 35 in good health and CMV-seronegative. Each CDR3 is given with its conserved first and last residue. The order of the fields is clone size, V gene, J gene, D gene, CDR3 protein, CDR3 DNA. D genes are given only for firm matches. The listing skips clone size in some rows; elsewhere it reads once, few, many or a size class.

NA	TRBV10-3	TRBJ2-3	TRBD1	CAIRTGGSILTDTQYF	TGTGCCATCCGGACAGGGGGCTCCATTCTCACAGATACGCAGTATTTT
NA	TRBV20-1	TRBJ1-1	NA	CSAPGQSEAFF	TGCAGTGCCCCCGGACAGAGTGAAGCTTTCTTT
NA	TRBV5-1	TRBJ1-2	TRBD1	CASSLAGGDGYTF	TGCGCCAGCAGCTTGGCAGGGGGCGATGGCTACACCTTC
NA	TRBV7-6	TRBJ2-5	NA	CASSLTERGSRETQYF	TGTGCCAGCAGCTTGACCGAACGGGGGTCAAGGGAGACCCAGTACTTC
NA	TRBV19	TRBJ1-5	NA	CASKSGGVGQPQHF	TGTGCCAGTAAGAGCGGCGGGGTTGGGCAGCCCCAGCATTTT
NA	TRBV7-9	TRBJ2-3	TRBD1	CASSQGQGISDTQYF	TGTGCCAGCAGCCAGGGACAGGGGATCTCAGATACGCAGTATTTT
NA	TRBV7-8	TRBJ1-4	NA	CASSALGSADEKLFF	TGTGCCAGCAGCGCCCTTGGTTCAGCGGATGAAAAACTGTTTTTT
NA	TRBV19	TRBJ2-3	TRBD2	CASSIPSGERSTDTQYF	TGTGCCAGTAGTATACCTAGCGGGGAACGGAGCACAGATACGCAGTATTTT
NA	TRBV7-8	TRBJ2-1	TRBD2	CASSSRTSGAREQFF	TGTGCCAGCAGCTCCCGGACTAGCGGGGCTCGGGAGCAGTTCTTC
NA	TRBV10-2	TRBJ1-2	TRBD1	CASTGEQGQGYTF	TGCGCCAGCACCGGAGAACAGGGGCAAGGCTACACCTTC
NA	TRBV27	TRBJ2-5	NA	CASSPSVGKTQYF	TGTGCCAGCAGTCCTAGCGTTGGGAAGACCCAGTACTTC
NA	TRBV13	TRBJ1-1	TRBD1	CASSLQGGNTEAFF	TGTGCCAGCAGCTTACAGGGGGGGAACACTGAAGCTTTCTTT
few	TRBV18	TRBJ2-2	TRBD2	CASSPPTSGATGELFF	TGTGCCAGCTCACCACCAACTAGCGGGGCCACCGGGGAGCTGTTTTTT
NA	TRBV30	TRBJ2-7	NA	CAWADSYEQYF	TGTGCCTGGGCGGACAGTTACGAGCAGTACTTC
few	TRBV7-6	TRBJ2-7	NA	CASSLQQGPSTYEQYF	TGTGCCAGCAGCCTCCAACAGGGACCCTCCACCTACGAGCAGTACTTC
NA	TRBV7-8	TRBJ2-1	NA	CASSPRRVAFYNEQFF	TGTGCCAGCAGCCCTCGGCGGGTAGCGTTTTACAATGAGCAGTTCTTC
NA	TRBV5-1	TRBJ2-7	TRBD2	CASTPSGGFNEQYF	TGCGCCAGCACACCTAGCGGGGGGTTCAACGAGCAGTACTTC
NA	TRBV27	TRBJ1-1	NA	CASSLSWQLNTEAFF	TGTGCCAGCAGTTTATCGTGGCAGTTGAACACTGAAGCTTTCTTT
NA	TRBV6-4	TRBJ2-1	TRBD2	CASSDGLADSYNEQFF	TGTGCCAGCAGCGATGGACTAGCGGACTCCTACAATGAGCAGTTCTTC
NA	TRBV11-3	TRBJ2-3	TRBD2	CASSLMLAAADTQYF	TGTGCCAGCAGCTTAATGCTAGCGGCGGCAGATACGCAGTATTTT
NA	TRBV6-1	TRBJ2-7	NA	CASKGDSYEQYF	TGTGCCAGCAAGGGGGATTCCTACGAGCAGTACTTC
NA	TRBV6-5	TRBJ2-1	NA	CASMSASSYNEQFF	TGTGCCAGCATGAGCGCAAGCTCCTACAATGAGCAGTTCTTC
NA	TRBV7-9	TRBJ2-3	NA	CASSMDFGDTQYF	TGTGCCAGCAGCATGGACTTTGGAGATACGCAGTATTTT
NA	TRBV9	TRBJ1-2	NA	CASSVALGQTYGYTF	TGTGCCAGCAGCGTAGCGCTAGGACAGACATATGGCTACACCTTC
NA	TRBV29-1	TRBJ2-3	NA	CSVEQVSTDTQYF	TGCAGCGTCGAACAGGTTAGCACAGATACGCAGTATTTT
NA	TRBV19	TRBJ1-4	TRBD1	CASSRQGLGANEKLFF	TGTGCCAGTAGTAGACAGGGGCTCGGGGCTAATGAAAAACTGTTTTTT
NA	TRBV15	TRBJ1-2	TRBD1	CATSTTGMGGYTF	TGTGCCACCAGCACGACAGGGATGGGAGGCTACACCTTC
NA	TRBV7-2	TRBJ1-4	TRBD1	CASSLSGQGDEKLFF	TGTGCCAGCAGCTTAAGCGGACAGGGTGATGAAAAACTGTTTTTT
NA	TRBV13	TRBJ2-1	NA	CASSSPGWGVGTYNEQFF	TGTGCCAGCAGCTCCCCGGGGTGGGGTGTTGGGACCTACAATGAGCAGTTCTTC
NA	TRBV30	TRBJ1-1	NA	CAWSVGGEAFF	TGTGCCTGGAGTGTCGGGGGGGAAGCTTTCTTT
NA	TRBV15	TRBJ1-5	TRBD1	CATSREGEDRGPNWGQPQHF	TGTGCCACCAGCAGAGAGGGCGAAGACAGGGGGCCCAACTGGGGGCAGCCCCAGCATTTT
NA	TRBV19	TRBJ1-2	TRBD1	CASSAGTGGHYGYTF	TGTGCCAGTAGTGCGGGGACAGGGGGCCACTATGGCTACACCTTC
NA	TRBV7-9	TRBJ2-3	TRBD2	CASSPKTSGGNTDTQYF	TGTGCCAGCAGCCCGAAGACTAGCGGGGGAAACACAGATACGCAGTATTTT
once	TRBV5-1	TRBJ2-7	NA	CASNPHRPTPYEQYF	TGCGCCAGCAACCCCCACCGCCCGACACCGTACGAGCAGTACTTC
NA	TRBV5-4	TRBJ2-2	NA	CASSLSGSRTGELFF	TGTGCCAGCAGCTTGTCGGGTAGTCGGACCGGGGAGCTGTTTTTT
NA	TRBV13	TRBJ2-1	TRBD2	CASSPPGLAGNEQFF	TGTGCCAGCAGCCCCCCGGGACTAGCCGGTAATGAGCAGTTCTTC
NA	TRBV10-2	TRBJ1-5	NA	CASSESGSQPQHF	TGCGCCAGCAGTGAGTCGGGGAGTCAGCCCCAGCATTTT
few	TRBV6-4	TRBJ1-3	NA	CASRANSGNTIYF	TGTGCCAGCAGAGCGAACTCTGGAAACACCATATATTTT
NA	TRBV6-5	TRBJ1-5	NA	CASSPIQGGNQPQHF	TGTGCCAGCAGCCCGATACAAGGGGGCAATCAGCCCCAGCATTTT
NA	TRBV9	TRBJ2-2	NA	CASSVRSTGELFF	TGTGCCAGCAGCGTACGGTCAACCGGGGAGCTGTTTTTT
NA	TRBV9	TRBJ1-1	NA	CASSVGDPGTEAFF	TGTGCCAGCAGCGTTGGCGACCCGGGCACTGAAGCTTTCTTT
once	TRBV10-3	TRBJ1-2	TRBD1	CAISDSGQAGYGYTF	TGTGCCATCAGTGACTCCGGACAGGCTGGCTATGGCTACACCTTC
NA	TRBV5-1	TRBJ2-2	TRBD1	CASSRDRVTGELFF	TGCGCCAGCAGCCGGGACAGGGTAACCGGGGAGCTGTTTTTT
NA	TRBV5-1	TRBJ2-1	NA	CASSVRVGEQFF	TGCGCCAGCAGCGTGAGGGTTGGTGAGCAGTTCTTC